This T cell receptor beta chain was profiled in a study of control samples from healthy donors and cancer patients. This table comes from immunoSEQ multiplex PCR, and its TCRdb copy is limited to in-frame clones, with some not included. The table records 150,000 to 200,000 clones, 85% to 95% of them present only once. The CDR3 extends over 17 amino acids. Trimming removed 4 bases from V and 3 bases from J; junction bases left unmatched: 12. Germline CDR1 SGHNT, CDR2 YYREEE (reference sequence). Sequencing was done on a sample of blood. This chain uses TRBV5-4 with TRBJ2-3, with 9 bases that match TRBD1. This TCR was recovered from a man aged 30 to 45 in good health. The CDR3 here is CASSGIMGQGKTDTQYF. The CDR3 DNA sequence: TGTGCCAGCAGCGGAATAATGGGACAGGGTAAAACAGATACGCAGTATTTT.